Listed below are T cell receptor beta chains from one sample, sequenced in a study of cytomegalovirus exposure and HLA in healthy donors. This table comes from immunoSEQ multiplex PCR, and its TCRdb copy is limited to in-frame clones, with some not included. The table records approximately 89,000 clones, 60% to 80% of them present only once. The source material was PBMCs. All receptors derive from a man younger than 40 in good health and CMV-seronegative. Both conserved end residues are part of each CDR3. A D gene is named only where the DNA matches it firmly. Part of the rows lack a size; the others show once, few, many or a class for expanded clones.

V	size	J	D	CDR3	DNA
TRBV2	NA	TRBJ1-5	TRBD1	CASSPGQGAWQPQHF	TGTGCCAGCAGTCCGGGACAGGGGGCTTGGCAGCCCCAGCATTTT
TRBV4-1	once	TRBJ1-4	NA	CASSHQGQGPSNEKLFF	TGCGCCAGCAGCCACCAAGGCCAGGGTCCCTCTAATGAAAAACTGTTTTTT
TRBV2	NA	TRBJ2-7	NA	CASRTASYEQYF	TGTGCCAGCAGGACAGCTTCCTACGAGCAGTACTTC
TRBV6-6	NA	TRBJ2-3	NA	CASGSPSDTQYF	TGTGCCAGCGGCTCTCCGTCCGATACGCAGTATTTT
TRBV18	NA	TRBJ1-2	NA	CASSPNIPYNYGYTF	TGTGCCAGCTCACCAAACATCCCGTATAACTATGGCTACACCTTC
TRBV7-6	once	TRBJ2-1	NA	CASSFSLEPPNEQFF	TGTGCCAGCAGCTTTAGTCTAGAGCCCCCCAATGAGCAGTTCTTC
TRBV11-2	NA	TRBJ1-2	TRBD1	CASSLGGTGGLGYTF	TGTGCCAGCAGCTTAGGGGGTACAGGGGGACTTGGCTACACCTTC
TRBV6-5	few	TRBJ1-1	TRBD1	CASSARTGNTEAFF	TGTGCCAGCAGCGCCAGGACAGGGAACACTGAAGCTTTCTTT
TRBV4-3	NA	TRBJ2-7	TRBD2	CASSQLAGAEPYEQYF	TGCGCCAGCAGCCAACTAGCGGGGGCCGAACCTTACGAGCAGTACTTC
TRBV6-4	few	TRBJ2-2	NA	CASSDSQGLTGELFF	TGTGCCAGCAGTGACTCTCAGGGGCTCACCGGGGAGCTGTTTTTT
TRBV6-5	once	TRBJ2-1	TRBD2	CASRTSGSYNEQFF	TGTGCCAGCAGAACTAGCGGGAGCTACAATGAGCAGTTCTTC
TRBV16	NA	TRBJ2-1	TRBD1	CASSQSDGQEYNEQFF	TGTGCCAGCAGCCAATCTGACGGACAGGAGTACAATGAGCAGTTCTTC
TRBV6-5	NA	TRBJ2-1	NA	CASSYSLGGGRHEQFF	TGTGCCAGCAGTTACTCTCTGGGGGGGGGCCGGCATGAGCAGTTCTTC
TRBV19	NA	TRBJ1-6	NA	CASTLRSGGTGWSPLHF	TGTGCCAGTACCCTGAGGTCAGGAGGGACCGGGTGGTCACCCCTCCACTTT
TRBV9	NA	TRBJ1-1	TRBD1	CASSAQLTGQGPLMNTEAFF	TGTGCCAGCAGCGCACAACTGACGGGACAGGGTCCCCTCATGAACACTGAAGCTTTCTTT
TRBV5-5	NA	TRBJ2-1	NA	CASSYKPRVSSYNEQFF	TGTGCCAGCAGCTATAAACCCAGGGTGAGCTCCTACAATGAGCAGTTCTTC
TRBV6-1	NA	TRBJ2-7	TRBD2	CASNPGGGGGYEQYF	TGTGCCAGCAACCCGGGGGGGGGCGGCGGTTACGAGCAGTACTTC
TRBV5-4	NA	TRBJ2-2	NA	CASSSKGSTNTGELFF	TGTGCCAGCAGCTCAAAGGGGTCTACGAACACCGGGGAGCTGTTTTTT
TRBV7-2	NA	TRBJ1-3	TRBD1	CASSYRTGTGGNTIYF	TGTGCCAGCAGCTACAGGACAGGGACGGGAGGAAACACCATATATTTT
TRBV15	NA	TRBJ1-1	NA	CATRTGVQNTEAFF	TGTGCCACCAGGACCGGGGTCCAGAACACTGAAGCTTTCTTT
TRBV9	NA	TRBJ2-3	NA	CASSPETDSSTDTQYF	TGTGCCAGCAGCCCAGAAACGGACTCTAGCACAGATACGCAGTATTTT
TRBV4-1	NA	TRBJ2-5	TRBD1	CASSKTGTETQYF	TGCGCCAGCAGCAAGACAGGGACAGAGACCCAGTACTTC
TRBV7-6	NA	TRBJ1-2	NA	CASSLRPGQPFHYGYTF	TGTGCCAGCAGCTTGCGACCGGGACAACCCTTTCACTATGGCTACACCTTC
TRBV6-4	NA	TRBJ2-5	TRBD2	CASSDSSPIAGAAETQYF	TGTGCCAGCAGTGACTCTAGTCCCATTGCGGGAGCCGCGGAGACCCAGTACTTC
TRBV6-4	NA	TRBJ2-3	NA	CASSLGLTTDTQYF	TGTGCCAGCAGTCTGGGACTTACCACAGATACGCAGTATTTT
TRBV11-2	once	TRBJ1-6	NA	CASSLWGQGNSPLHF	TGTGCCAGCAGCTTATGGGGTCAGGGGAATTCACCCCTCCACTTT
TRBV6-6	few	TRBJ1-1	NA	CASSYLEGVDTEAFF	TGTGCCAGCAGTTACTTAGAGGGCGTAGACACTGAAGCTTTCTTT
TRBV5-1	NA	TRBJ2-3	TRBD1	CASSLGQGETDTQYF	TGCGCCAGCAGCTTGGGACAGGGTGAGACAGATACGCAGTATTTT
TRBV18	NA	TRBJ2-7	TRBD1	CASSLGQSDEQYF	TGTGCCAGCTCACTGGGACAGTCGGACGAGCAGTACTTC
TRBV6-5	NA	TRBJ2-1	NA	CASSYSTGPSYNEQFF	TGTGCCAGCAGTTACTCGACAGGTCCATCCTACAATGAGCAGTTCTTC
TRBV2	NA	TRBJ1-1	TRBD1	CASSLQGANTEAFF	TGTGCCAGCAGCCTACAGGGGGCCAACACTGAAGCTTTCTTT
TRBV5-4	NA	TRBJ2-1	TRBD2	CASSSGLAGGPHEQFF	TGTGCCAGCAGCTCGGGACTAGCGGGAGGGCCGCATGAGCAGTTCTTC
TRBV5-4	NA	TRBJ2-1	TRBD2	CASSPLAGGIYEQFF	TGTGCCAGCAGCCCACTAGCGGGGGGGATCTATGAGCAGTTCTTC
TRBV2	NA	TRBJ2-2	NA	CASSERDTRTLNTGELFF	TGTGCCAGCAGTGAACGGGACACCCGAACTCTAAACACCGGGGAGCTGTTTTTT
TRBV5-1	few	TRBJ2-3	TRBD2	CASSFSSETSGTQYF	TGCGCCAGCAGCTTTTCTTCCGAGACTAGCGGTACGCAGTATTTT
TRBV11-3	once	TRBJ2-1	NA	CASSSAASSYNEQFF	TGTGCCAGCAGCTCCGCGGCTAGCTCCTACAATGAGCAGTTCTTC
TRBV5-6	few	TRBJ2-6	NA	CASSLGAGAGANVLTF	TGTGCCAGCAGCTTGGGGGCAGGGGCTGGGGCCAACGTCCTGACTTTC
TRBV9	NA	TRBJ1-1	NA	CASSLSGGTEAFF	TGTGCCAGCAGCTTATCGGGTGGGACTGAAGCTTTCTTT
TRBV6-6	NA	TRBJ2-3	NA	CASWELADDTQYF	TGTGCCAGCTGGGAACTAGCCGACGATACGCAGTATTTT
TRBV5-1	NA	TRBJ2-7	NA	CASSLGNLYEQYF	TGCGCCAGCAGCTTGGGAAACTTATACGAGCAGTACTTC
TRBV6-1	NA	TRBJ1-1	NA	CASTWGVRTEAFF	TGTGCCAGCACCTGGGGGGTTAGGACTGAAGCTTTCTTT
TRBV6-5	NA	TRBJ2-7	TRBD2	CASKTSGDSYEQYF	TGTGCCAGCAAGACTAGCGGGGACTCCTACGAGCAGTACTTC
TRBV29-1	NA	TRBJ1-2	NA	CSVEDQGLGGYTF	TGCAGCGTTGAAGATCAGGGGTTAGGAGGCTACACCTTC
TRBV5-6	few	TRBJ2-3	NA	CASSLWSPGWTDTQYF	TGTGCCAGCAGCTTGTGGAGCCCAGGGTGGACAGATACGCAGTATTTT
TRBV5-1	few	TRBJ1-1	TRBD1	CASSTGQGAITEAFF	TGCGCCAGCAGCACGGGACAGGGGGCGATAACTGAAGCTTTCTTT
TRBV2	NA	TRBJ2-5	TRBD2	CASSRTSGGQETQYF	TGTGCCAGCAGTCGGACTAGCGGGGGGCAAGAGACCCAGTACTTC
TRBV5-8	NA	TRBJ2-2	TRBD1	CASSSTGTGVTGELFF	TGTGCCAGCAGCTCAACCGGGACAGGGGTGACCGGGGAGCTGTTTTTT
TRBV7-8	NA	TRBJ2-7	NA	CASSLVSIRRQANYEQYF	TGTGCCAGCAGCTTAGTTTCCATCCGGCGACAGGCGAACTACGAGCAGTACTTC
TRBV11-2	NA	TRBJ2-3	TRBD2	CASSLVLAGGIDTQYF	TGTGCCAGCAGCTTAGTCCTAGCGGGGGGGATAGATACGCAGTATTTT
TRBV15	NA	TRBJ2-1	NA	CATSRPGDNNEQFF	TGTGCCACCAGCCGACCCGGGGACAACAATGAGCAGTTCTTC